The 6 T cell receptor beta chains reported below all come from one sample, sequenced in a study of T cell responses to AZD1222 COVID-19 vaccine. Produced via immunoSEQ multiplex PCR; TCRdb's table is partial and in-frame only. The data show tens of thousands of clones, 89% seen once. The sample here was peripheral blood, taken 28 days after the second AZD1222 dose. These receptors were collected from an adult who received the AZD1222 COVID-19 vaccine.

The genes are TRBV30 and TRBJ1-1, with D possibly being TRBD1 (6 bases). The V gene lost 3 bases and the J gene lost 5 bases, with 7 bases spanning the gap. Per the germline V gene, CDR1 is GTSNPN and CDR2 is SVGIG (reference sequence). The CDR3 covers 11 residues. The CDR3 nucleotides read TGTGCCTGGAGAGGGGGGACTGAAGCTTTCTTT. It yields the protein CAWRGGTEAFF.

J is TRBJ2-1 and V is TRBV28; TRBD2 matches at 7 bases. Trimming took 8 bases from V and 9 from J; bases not matched to a gene: 10. Germline V CDR1 and CDR2: MDHEN, SYDVKM. The CDR3 consists of 13 residues. The CDR3 region has the DNA TGTGCCAGCTTTATCCCTGGGAGGGCTGAGCAGTTCTTC. Translating it yields CASFIPGRAEQFF.

The J gene is TRBJ1-5, the V gene TRBV5-1; maybe TRBD1 (6 bases). V shed 0 bases and J shed 4 bases, with 11 bases lying between them. The CDR3 loop spans 15 amino acids. CDR1 and CDR2 (germline): SGHRS, YFSETQ. CDR3 sequence (DNA): TGCGCCAGCAGCTTGGACTCAGGGGCAAATCAGCCCCAGCATTTT. As protein: CASSLDSGANQPQHF.

The gene calls are TRBV11-3 and TRBJ2-4, with D maybe TRBD2 (6 bases). This CDR3 has 14 amino acids. V dropped 3 bases and J dropped 4 bases, with 10 bases sitting between them. Germline values: CDR1 SGHNT, CDR2 YENEEA. CDR3 loop: CASSFGGVKNIQYF. The CDR3, as DNA: TGTGCCAGCAGCTTCGGAGGGGTAAAAAACATTCAGTACTTC.

This CDR3 is CASSLGGTFANTGELFF. The DNA of the CDR3 is TGCGCCAGCAGCTTGGGCGGGACCTTCGCGAACACCGGGGAGCTGTTTTTT. The chain is built from TRBV5-1 and TRBJ2-2; D may be TRBD2 (6 bases). From germline, CDR1 is SGHRS and CDR2 YFSETQ. CDR3 length: 17 residues. Trimming cost V 0 bases and J 0 bases, with 12 bases left between them.

The chain uses TRBV5-1 and TRBJ2-7; the D is unclear. The V end lost 4 bases, the J end lost 4 bases, and 9 bases lay between the germline ends. This CDR3 region has 12 residues. Germline CDR1 SGHRS, CDR2 YFSETQ. The CDR3 coding sequence is TGCGCCAGCAGCCCCTATGGTTACGAGCAGTACTTC. Residues: CASSPYGYEQYF. Full variable domain (remainder filled in from reference TRBV5-1 and TRBJ2-7): KAGVTQTPRYLIKTRGQQVTLSCSPISGHRSVSWYQQTPGQGLQFLFEYFSETQRNKGNFPGRFSGRQFSNSRSEMNVSTLELGDSALYLCASSPYGYEQYFGPGTRLTVT.